This T cell receptor (beta chain) is drawn from a study of blood T cell repertoires in COVID-19. Across the whole study: Collection of acute and convalescent COVID-19 samples took place in the United States, Italy and Spain. T cells, B-cell-depleted T cells, or PBMCs supplied cDNA or gDNA.

The CDR3 totals 15 residues. The germline V and J ends were trimmed by 1 base and 4 bases, with 14 bases remaining between them. Germline V gene sequence: CDR1 LGHDT, CDR2 YNNKEL (reference sequence). In the original workflow: Using reference gene primer amplification, nucleated cell counts were estimated. Generated by immunoSEQ multiplex PCR, the TCRdb table keeps only in-frame clones and is missing some. V and J calls and clone size are given by that table; D and trimming were obtained from the DNA. Here the sample spans about 29,000 clones, 84% being singletons. The receptor's source is a man at least 80 years old with active COVID-19. The sequenced sample was peripheral blood. J is TRBJ2-7 and V is TRBV3-1 (or the pseudogene TRBV3-2), with D possibly being TRBD1 (5 bases). CDR3 in DNA: TGTGCCAGCAGCCAAGTGGATGACAGCAGTTACGAGCAGTACTTC. Translating it yields CASSQVDDSSYEQYF.